A selection of T cell receptor beta chains follows, all from one sample in a study of low-dose radiotherapy and immunotherapy resistance in tumors. A single record per CDR3 protein comes from TCRdb applying MiXCR to the reads. Counted here are about 39,000 distinct CDR3 sequences, less than 40% occurring once; the ten biggest clones make up roughly 3.5%. Sequenced here: PBMCs, sampled before treatment. All receptors come from a male donor with gallbladder cancer. Each CDR3 is given with its conserved first and last residue. A D gene is named only where the DNA matches it firmly. Clone sizes are given selectively: once, few, many, or a class where the clone is expanded.

d_gene: .
v_gene: TRBV9
abundance: .
j_gene: TRBJ2-1
CDR3aa: CASSVSPTRGGYNEQFF
CDR3nt: TGTGCCAGCAGCGTTTCGCCGACCAGAGGTGGGTACAATGAGCAGTTCTTC

d_gene: TRBD2
v_gene: TRBV5-1
abundance: .
j_gene: TRBJ2-1
CDR3aa: CASSLAAGAPNEQFF
CDR3nt: TGCGCCAGCAGCTTGGCAGCGGGGGCCCCCAATGAGCAGTTCTTC

d_gene: .
v_gene: TRBV3-1
abundance: many
j_gene: TRBJ1-1
CDR3aa: CASSPDPADTEAFF
CDR3nt: TGTGCCAGCAGCCCCGATCCTGCCGACACTGAAGCTTTCTTT

d_gene: TRBD1
v_gene: TRBV5-1
abundance: many
j_gene: TRBJ1-2
CDR3aa: CASSRDRHGYTF
CDR3nt: TGCGCCAGCAGCCGGGACAGGCATGGCTACACCTTC

d_gene: .
v_gene: TRBV6-2/TRBV6-3
abundance: many
j_gene: TRBJ2-5
CDR3aa: CASSYSDMEETQYF
CDR3nt: TGTGCCAGCAGTTACTCAGACATGGAAGAGACCCAGTACTTC

d_gene: TRBD1
v_gene: TRBV13
abundance: many
j_gene: TRBJ2-7
CDR3aa: CASSWTGLSYEQYF
CDR3nt: TGTGCCAGCAGCTGGACAGGGTTATCCTACGAGCAGTACTTC

d_gene: TRBD1
v_gene: TRBV2
abundance: .
j_gene: TRBJ2-4
CDR3aa: CASTGRQGAIAKNIQYF
CDR3nt: TGTGCCAGCACCGGACGCCAGGGGGCGATAGCCAAAAACATTCAGTACTTC

d_gene: .
v_gene: TRBV19
abundance: many
j_gene: TRBJ1-2
CDR3aa: CASSIVGQNYGYTF
CDR3nt: TGTGCCAGTAGTATAGTTGGACAAAACTATGGCTACACCTTC

d_gene: TRBD1
v_gene: TRBV25-1
abundance: few
j_gene: TRBJ2-7
CDR3aa: CASSVGQGPYEQYF
CDR3nt: TGTGCCAGCAGTGTGGGACAGGGTCCCTACGAGCAGTACTTC

d_gene: TRBD1
v_gene: TRBV12-3/TRBV12-4
abundance: many
j_gene: TRBJ1-2
CDR3aa: CASSLGGGGNYGYTF
CDR3nt: TGTGCCAGCAGTTTGGGAGGGGGCGGGAACTATGGCTACACCTTC

d_gene: TRBD2
v_gene: TRBV20-1
abundance: many
j_gene: TRBJ2-7
CDR3aa: CSAAWGGSNYEQYF
CDR3nt: TGCAGTGCTGCATGGGGCGGGAGTAACTACGAGCAGTACTTC

d_gene: .
v_gene: TRBV7-8
abundance: many
j_gene: TRBJ1-5
CDR3aa: CASSPAWTSSNQPQHF
CDR3nt: TGTGCCAGCAGCCCTGCTTGGACATCAAGCAATCAGCCCCAGCATTTT

d_gene: .
v_gene: TRBV9
abundance: medium-sized
j_gene: TRBJ2-3
CDR3aa: CASSGSPGQTIALDTQYF
CDR3nt: TGTGCCAGCAGCGGGAGTCCTGGACAAACCATTGCATTGGATACGCAGTATTTT

d_gene: .
v_gene: TRBV13
abundance: many
j_gene: TRBJ2-3
CDR3aa: CASSLGEGTRNTQYF
CDR3nt: TGTGCCAGCAGCTTAGGAGAAGGGACACGCAATACGCAGTATTTT

d_gene: .
v_gene: TRBV28
abundance: medium-sized
j_gene: TRBJ1-5
CDR3aa: CASTFQRGQPQHF
CDR3nt: TGTGCCAGCACCTTCCAACGGGGTCAGCCCCAGCATTTT

d_gene: TRBD1
v_gene: TRBV28
abundance: medium-sized
j_gene: TRBJ1-2
CDR3aa: CASSSPERDRNYGYTF
CDR3nt: TGTGCCAGCAGTTCCCCCGAAAGGGACAGGAACTATGGCTACACCTTC

d_gene: .
v_gene: TRBV19
abundance: few
j_gene: TRBJ1-4
CDR3aa: CASSTNGQFEKLFF
CDR3nt: TGTGCCAGTAGTACGAACGGACAGTTTGAAAAACTGTTTTTT

d_gene: TRBD2
v_gene: TRBV12-3/TRBV12-4
abundance: many
j_gene: TRBJ2-5
CDR3aa: CASSPGGASGQETQYF
CDR3nt: TGTGCCAGCAGCCCCGGGGGGGCCAGCGGCCAAGAGACCCAGTACTTC

d_gene: TRBD2
v_gene: TRBV5-1
abundance: .
j_gene: TRBJ2-1
CDR3aa: CASSLGLAAPYNEQFF
CDR3nt: TGCGCCAGCAGCTTGGGACTAGCGGCCCCCTACAATGAGCAGTTCTTC

d_gene: .
v_gene: TRBV27
abundance: .
j_gene: TRBJ2-3
CDR3aa: CASSLWGRVTDTQYF
CDR3nt: TGTGCCAGCAGCTTATGGGGGCGGGTCACAGATACGCAGTATTTT

d_gene: .
v_gene: TRBV15
abundance: many
j_gene: TRBJ2-5
CDR3aa: CATSGRGGSETQYF
CDR3nt: TGTGCCACCTCTGGCAGGGGCGGGAGTGAGACCCAGTACTTC

d_gene: .
v_gene: TRBV6-6
abundance: .
j_gene: TRBJ2-6
CDR3aa: CASSLAGANVLTF
CDR3nt: TGTGCCAGCAGTTTGGCTGGGGCCAACGTCCTGACTTTC

d_gene: TRBD1
v_gene: TRBV19
abundance: many
j_gene: TRBJ2-1
CDR3aa: CASSTPGQGRNEQFF
CDR3nt: TGTGCCAGTAGTACCCCGGGACAGGGACGGAATGAGCAGTTCTTC

d_gene: TRBD2
v_gene: TRBV10-3
abundance: many
j_gene: TRBJ2-3
CDR3aa: CAISASGSFTDTQYF
CDR3nt: TGTGCCATCAGTGCTAGCGGGAGCTTCACAGATACGCAGTATTTT

d_gene: .
v_gene: TRBV28
abundance: .
j_gene: TRBJ1-5
CDR3aa: CASSRPDGPQHF
CDR3nt: TGTGCCAGCAGCCGGCCGGACGGTCCCCAGCATTTT

d_gene: .
v_gene: TRBV6-2/TRBV6-3
abundance: many
j_gene: TRBJ1-2
CDR3aa: CASSGTAWGYTF
CDR3nt: TGTGCCAGCAGTGGGACGGCCTGGGGCTACACCTTC

d_gene: TRBD2
v_gene: TRBV7-2
abundance: many
j_gene: TRBJ2-1
CDR3aa: CASSLWLAGGSSYNEQFF
CDR3nt: TGTGCCAGCAGCTTATGGTTAGCGGGGGGGAGCTCCTACAATGAGCAGTTCTTC

d_gene: .
v_gene: TRBV5-1
abundance: many
j_gene: TRBJ2-2
CDR3aa: CASSPTGNTGELFF
CDR3nt: TGCGCCAGCAGCCCGACAGGGAACACCGGGGAGCTGTTTTTT

d_gene: TRBD1
v_gene: TRBV4-1
abundance: many
j_gene: TRBJ1-2
CDR3aa: CASSLTDRGQGYTF
CDR3nt: TGCGCCAGCAGCCTCACCGACAGGGGGCAAGGCTACACCTTC

d_gene: .
v_gene: TRBV2
abundance: many
j_gene: TRBJ2-2
CDR3aa: CASSPVGGRSTGELFF
CDR3nt: TGTGCCAGCAGCCCTGTGGGGGGGCGGTCCACCGGGGAGCTGTTTTTT

d_gene: .
v_gene: TRBV20-1
abundance: many
j_gene: TRBJ1-4
CDR3aa: CSARDIGTPGEKLFF
CDR3nt: TGCAGTGCTAGAGATATCGGGACCCCTGGAGAAAAACTGTTTTTT

d_gene: .
v_gene: TRBV7-2
abundance: many
j_gene: TRBJ1-5
CDR3aa: CASSLVPGGGNQPQHF
CDR3nt: TGTGCCAGCAGCTTAGTCCCCGGGGGTGGCAATCAGCCCCAGCATTTT

d_gene: TRBD1
v_gene: TRBV4-1
abundance: many
j_gene: TRBJ1-1
CDR3aa: CASSRGGANTEAFF
CDR3nt: TGCGCCAGCAGCAGAGGGGGCGCGAACACTGAAGCTTTCTTT